This T cell receptor (beta chain) was sequenced in a study of blood T cell repertoires in COVID-19. V was clipped by 1 base and J by 4 bases, with 9 bases between them. CDR1 is SGHAT and CDR2 is FQNNGV in the germline V gene. This CDR3 region has 14 residues. Generated by immunoSEQ multiplex PCR, the TCRdb table keeps only in-frame clones and is missing some. The data show 200,000 to 300,000 clones, over 80% seen once. Sequenced sample: peripheral blood. This chain joins TRBV11-2 and TRBJ2-3, with D possibly TRBD1 on 6 matching bases. The TCR sequence derives from a woman aged 60-75 years with active or convalescent COVID-19. Written as DNA, the CDR3 is TGTGCCAGCAGCTTAGGGGCAGGGGCAGATACGCAGTATTTT. Translating gives CASSLGAGADTQYF.